The T cell receptor beta chain described here comes from a study of beta chain features in type 1 diabetes. Study results and caveats: Within each of all four CD4+ subsets, Type 1 diabetes patients had TCRB CDR3s that were moderately but significantly shorter.

The V gene lost 6 bases and the J gene lost 5 bases, with 20 bases spanning the gap. The CDR3 is 15 amino acids. Germline CDR1 SGHDT, CDR2 YYEEEE. Concerning this clone itself: Its specificity is unknown.

The investigators reverse transcribed all of the isolated RNA, so they sequenced expressed TCRB transcripts. TCRdb's table, derived via immunoSEQ multiplex PCR, lists solely in-frame clones and lacks some. The table has 500,000 to 800,000 clones, around an eighth seen once; the top ten hold around 0.12%. Material: naive CD4+ T cells from blood. The rearrangement joins TRBV5-6 to TRBJ2-5, with D perhaps matching TRBD2 (5 bases). The receptor was isolated from a man younger than 45 with type 1 diabetes. The CDR3 DNA sequence: TGTGCCAGCACCCAAGCTACGAGGGTTTGGGAGACCCAGTACTTC. This codes for CASTQATRVWETQYF.